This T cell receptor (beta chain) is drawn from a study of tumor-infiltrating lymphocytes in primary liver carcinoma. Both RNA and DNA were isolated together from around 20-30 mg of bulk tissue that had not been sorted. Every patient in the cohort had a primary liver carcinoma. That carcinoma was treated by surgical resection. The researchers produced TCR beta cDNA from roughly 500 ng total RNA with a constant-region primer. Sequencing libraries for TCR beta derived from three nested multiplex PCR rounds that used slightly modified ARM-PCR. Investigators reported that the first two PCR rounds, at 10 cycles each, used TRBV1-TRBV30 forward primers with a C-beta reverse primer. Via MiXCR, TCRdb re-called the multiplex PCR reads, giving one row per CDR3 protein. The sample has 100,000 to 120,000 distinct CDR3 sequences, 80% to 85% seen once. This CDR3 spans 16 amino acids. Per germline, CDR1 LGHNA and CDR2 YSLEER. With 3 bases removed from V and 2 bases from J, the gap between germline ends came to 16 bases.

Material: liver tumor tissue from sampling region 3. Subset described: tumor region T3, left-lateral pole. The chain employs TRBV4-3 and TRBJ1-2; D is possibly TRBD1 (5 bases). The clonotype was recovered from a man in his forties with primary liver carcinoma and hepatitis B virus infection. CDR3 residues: CASSQAWAGKNYGYTF. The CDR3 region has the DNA TGCGCCAGCAGCCAGGCATGGGCAGGGAAGAACTATGGCTACACCTTC.